This is a list of T cell receptor beta chains from one sample in a study of post-analysis software for immune sequencing data. TCRdb independently ran MiXCR on the PCR reads; one entry per CDR3 protein. The sample has around 700,000 distinct CDR3 sequences, more than 50% seen once. The sequenced material came from blood. The source of these receptors is a girl aged 2 to 10 with multiple sclerosis. The CDR3 runs from the conserved cysteine through the conserved F or W. D genes are given only for firm matches. Expanded clones are given a class, and other clones once, few, many or no size at all.

abundance | len | j_gene | d_gene | v_gene | CDR3nt | CDR3aa
few | 13 | TRBJ2-1 | - | TRBV9 | TGTGCCAGCAGCGTAGCTCAGGGCGGTGAGCAGTTCTTC | CASSVAQGGEQFF
- | 14 | TRBJ2-5 | - | TRBV20-1 | TGCAGTGCGAACAGGGTCCTTACCCCATGGACCCAGTACTTC | CSANRVLTPWTQYF
few | 16 | TRBJ1-1 | TRBD1 | TRBV10-3 | TGTGCCATCGGGAGTCGTGGGAGGGGGCGCGGGACTGAAGCTTTCTTT | CAIGSRGRGRGTEAFF
- | 13 | TRBJ1-5 | - | TRBV10-3 | TGTGCCATCAGTGAGTCGGGGGGGCAGCCCCAGCATTTT | CAISESGGQPQHF
- | 17 | TRBJ2-3 | TRBD2 | TRBV12-3/TRBV12-4 | TGTGCCAGCAGTTTAGCTCGACTAGCGGACAGCACAGATACGCAGTATTTT | CASSLARLADSTDTQYF
- | 12 | TRBJ2-5 | TRBD1 | TRBV2 | TGTGCCAGCAGGGGACAGCAAGAGACCCAGTACTTC | CASRGQQETQYF
- | 16 | TRBJ2-5 | - | TRBV24-1 | TGTGCCACCAGTGATCCCTCCCCAGGGATCTCGGAGACCCAGTACTTC | CATSDPSPGISETQYF
few | 16 | TRBJ1-2 | - | TRBV20-1 | TGCAGTGCTAGGAACCGGGACACTACCTTTCTGTATGGCTACACCTTC | CSARNRDTTFLYGYTF
- | 14 | TRBJ2-5 | - | TRBV5-1 | TGCGCCAGCAGCGTCCTTAGCGGTAAAGAGACCCAGTACTTC | CASSVLSGKETQYF
- | 15 | TRBJ2-7 | TRBD2 | TRBV2 | TGTGCCAGCAACGAACGGCTAGCGGACTTATACGAGCAGTACTTC | CASNERLADLYEQYF
- | 15 | TRBJ1-4 | - | TRBV10-3 | TGTGCCATCAGTGAGTCGAAACAGGGTAGGGAAAAACTGTTTTTT | CAISESKQGREKLFF
- | 15 | TRBJ1-1 | - | TRBV2 | TGTGCCAGCAGTGGGGGACCCGGAGGGAACACTGAAGCTTTCTTT | CASSGGPGGNTEAFF
- | 14 | TRBJ2-5 | - | TRBV6-5 | TGTGCCAGTCGGGGGCGACGGCTTCAAGAGACCCAGTACTTC | CASRGRRLQETQYF